The next 21 T cell receptor beta chains were all read from a single sample in a study of shared clonotypes between healthy human individuals. Some clones are missing from TCRdb's copy, which holds only in-frame ones; the method was immunoSEQ multiplex PCR. Of 2 million to 3 million clones in the sample, more than 85% are singletons; the top ten hold about 0.39%. Material: naive CD4+ T cells from PBMCs. The subset denotes: CD45RA+ positively selected. The receptors originated from a young man in good health. Some clones in this sample may be carry-over from other donors' samples.

The CDR3 reads CASSFSFDQPQHF. CDR3 DNA sequence: TGTGCCAGCAGTTTCTCATTTGATCAGCCCCAGCATTTT. The J gene is TRBJ1-5, the V gene TRBV27; D is unclear. This CDR3 region has 13 residues. The germline V gene has CDR1 MNHEY and CDR2 SMNVEV (reference sequence). V lost 3 bases and J lost 5, with 8 bases in between.

This chain links TRBV5-1 with TRBJ2-7; D may be TRBD1 or TRBD2 (5 bases each). V lost 4 bases and J lost 1, with 12 bases in between. Looked up from germline, CDR1 is SGHRS and CDR2 is YFSETQ. This CDR3 spans 14 amino acids. CDR3 sequence: CASSPGPFSYEQYF. Written as DNA, the CDR3 is TGCGCCAGCAGCCCGGGACCCTTTTCCTACGAGCAGTACTTC.

The chain joins TRBV7-2 to TRBJ1-1; no firm D call. V lost 4 bases to trimming and J lost 7 bases, with 16 bases between them. CDR1 and CDR2 from the germline V gene are SGHTA and FQGNSA. This CDR3 spans 14 amino acids. The chain's CDR3 is CASSSRSGLLEAFF. For the CDR3, the DNA is TGTGCCAGCAGCTCCCGAAGTGGGCTTCTTGAAGCTTTCTTT.

The V gene is TRBV5-1, the J gene TRBJ2-2; 11 bases align to TRBD2. Trimming removed 5 bases from V and 3 bases from J; junction bases left unmatched: 6. This CDR3 comprises 16 residues. Germline values: CDR1 SGHRS, CDR2 YFSETQ. The CDR3 nucleotides read TGCGCCAGCAGGCTAACTAGCGGGAGTGACACCGGGGAGCTGTTTTTT. Residues: CASRLTSGSDTGELFF.

This chain links TRBV7-2 with TRBJ1-2; D uncertain. The V and J ends lost 0 bases and 3 bases respectively, with 11 bases between them. This CDR3 is built from 15 residues. CDR1 SGHTA and CDR2 FQGNSA come from the germline V gene. The CDR3 nucleotides read TGTGCCAGCAGCTTAGCTGGCCCAGGCGACTATGGCTACACCTTC. Translation: CASSLAGPGDYGYTF.

The chain carries TRBV6-1 and TRBJ1-6; the D gene is possibly TRBD1 (6 bases). Germline lookup yields CDR1 MNHNS and CDR2 SASEGT. The CDR3 has 14 residues. The V gene lost 10 bases and the J gene lost 6 bases, with 16 bases spanning the gap. For the CDR3, the DNA is TGTGCCACTAACACAGGGTTCGGTAATTCACCCCTCCACTTT. It translates to CATNTGFGNSPLHF.

Remarks on this clone: At the DNA level, this CDR3 is encoded by other sequences in the same sample as well. The chain is built from TRBV29-1 and TRBJ2-3; D is unresolved. This CDR3 region has 12 residues. Germline V CDR1 and CDR2: SQVTM, ANQGSEA. V was cut by 3 bases and J by 1 base, with 5 bases left in between. The CDR3 DNA reads TGCAGCGTTGATGAGGGCACAGATACGCAGTATTTT. Translation gives CSVDEGTDTQYF.

A note on this clone: This sample includes further DNA sequences coding for the same CDR3. The V and J genes are TRBV18 and TRBJ2-3; D is unclear. Per germline, CDR1 KGHSH and CDR2 LQKENI. Trimming left V 4 bases short and J 3 bases short, with 11 bases between. The CDR3 is 14 residues long. CDR3 nucleotide sequence: TGTGCCAGCTCACGCCCGTTAGGGACAGATACGCAGTATTTT. It translates to CASSRPLGTDTQYF.

J is TRBJ1-5 and V is TRBV6-5; 10 bases map to TRBD1. The CDR3 consists of 15 residues. J lost 6 bases, V lost 5 bases, and 7 bases had no gene match. Germline V gene data show CDR1 as MNHEY and CDR2 as SVGAGI. CDR3 protein: CASSTGQGYSQPQHF. The DNA for the CDR3 is TGTGCCAGCAGTACGGGACAGGGGTATTCTCAGCCCCAGCATTTT.

This chain uses TRBV20-1 with TRBJ1-2; D perhaps matches TRBD1 (5 bases). Trimming pared 5 bases from V and 10 bases from J, leaving 14 bases between. CDR1 and CDR2 (germline): DFQATT, SNEGSKA (reference sequence). The CDR3 extends over 11 amino acids. As DNA, the CDR3 is TGCAGTGCTGGGCCGGGGACTTACTACACCTTC. It is translated as CSAGPGTYYTF.

V usage is TRBV28 and J usage is TRBJ1-2; D may be TRBD1 (5 bases). Trimming pared 5 bases from V and 2 bases from J, leaving 9 bases between. This CDR3 contains 13 residues. Germline loops: CDR1 MDHEN, CDR2 SYDVKM. The CDR3 nucleotides are TGTGCCAGCAGTGGGGGACGGAACTATGGCTACACCTTC. Protein product: CASSGGRNYGYTF.

This clone was seen a single time. The chain combines TRBV18 with TRBJ2-7, with TRBD1 matching over 9 bases. The trim removed 2 bases at V and 0 bases at J, leaving 14 bases unmatched. The CDR3 runs to 19 residues. Germline V gene lookup returns CDR1 KGHSH and CDR2 LQKENI. The CDR3 DNA is TGTGCCAGCTCACCAGACAGGGGGAGTAGGGACTCAATCTCCTACGAGCAGTACTTC. Its translation: CASSPDRGSRDSISYEQYF.

The chain joins TRBV5-1 to TRBJ1-1; D is unresolved. This CDR3 has 14 residues. The germline V gene has CDR1 SGHRS and CDR2 YFSETQ. The V and J ends lost 5 bases and 4 bases respectively, with 15 bases between them. CDR3 nucleotides: TGCGCCAGCAGGGTGGATATGTGGGGCACTGAAGCTTTCTTT. Its translation is CASRVDMWGTEAFF. The variable domain in full, with the rest retrieved from reference TRBV5-1 and TRBJ1-1, is KAGVTQTPRYLIKTRGQQVTLSCSPISGHRSVSWYQQTPGQGLQFLFEYFSETQRNKGNFPGRFSGRQFSNSRSEMNVSTLELGDSALYLCASRVDMWGTEAFFGQGTRLTVV.

DNA for the CDR3: TGTGCCAGCAGCTTAAGGGTGGGAGATGAGCAGTTCTTC. It is translated as CASSLRVGDEQFF. The V call is TRBV7-2, the J call TRBJ2-1; possible D gene TRBD2, 5 bases. Germline V gene sequence: CDR1 SGHTA, CDR2 FQGNSA. Trimming left V 2 bases short and J 8 bases short, with 10 bases between. This CDR3 is built from 13 residues.

The chain is built from TRBV7-8 and TRBJ1-5; a weak D match, TRBD1 (5 bases). Germline loops: CDR1 SGHVS, CDR2 FQNEAQ. V was trimmed by 5 bases and J by 7 bases, leaving 18 bases between them. The CDR3 totals 15 residues. The CDR3 bases are TGTGCCAGCAGCGCGTACAGGCTGGGGAACCAGCCCCAGCATTTT. It yields the protein CASSAYRLGNQPQHF.

V gene TRBV28 combines with J gene TRBJ2-1; D not resolved. This CDR3 contains 13 residues. V was shortened by 0 bases and J by 6 bases, with 6 bases between the two germline ends. Germline loops: CDR1 MDHEN, CDR2 SYDVKM. CDR3 bases: TGTGCCAGCAGTTTATGGGGCGCCAATGAGCAGTTCTTC. Translated: CASSLWGANEQFF.

This chain links TRBV27 with TRBJ1-6; D not resolved. The CDR3 is 13 amino acids. V lost 2 bases, J lost 10 bases, and 9 bases lay in between. The germline CDR1 and CDR2 sequences are MNHEY and SMNVEV (reference sequence). The CDR3 bases are TGTGCCAGCAGTTTAATCGGGAGATCACCCCTCCACTTT. Translated: CASSLIGRSPLHF.

J is TRBJ1-3 and V is TRBV15, with a tentative D call TRBD1 (6 bases). Germline V gene lookup returns CDR1 LNHNV and CDR2 YYDKDF (reference sequence). V was cut by 5 bases and J by 0 bases, with 17 bases left in between. The CDR3 covers 17 residues. The CDR3 coding sequence is TGTGCCACCAGCGAGGGCGGGGGCACCTACTCTGGAAACACCATATATTTT. Residues: CATSEGGGTYSGNTIYF.

The V gene is TRBV30, the J gene TRBJ2-5, with unresolved D. Germline V gene lookup returns CDR1 GTSNPN and CDR2 SVGIG (reference sequence). V gave up 0 bases and J gave up 2 bases, with 7 bases separating them. This CDR3 comprises 13 residues. CDR3 protein: CAWSVLLQETQYF. CDR3 nucleotide sequence: TGTGCCTGGAGTGTACTGTTACAAGAGACCCAGTACTTC. Looking up the rest from reference TRBV30 and TRBJ2-5 gives the full variable domain: SQTIHQWPATLVQPVGSPLSLECTVEGTSNPNLYWYRQAAGRGLQLLFYSVGIGQISSEVPQNLSASRPQDRQFILSSKKLLLSDSGFYLCAWSVLLQETQYFGPGTRLLVL.

This clone occurred a few times. The chain couples TRBV9 to TRBJ2-1, with 8 bases identical to TRBD2. There are 14 residues in the CDR3. Germline V lookup: CDR1 SGDLS, CDR2 YYNGEE. J gave up 5 bases and V 4 bases, and 5 bases lay outside the gene matches. The CDR3 nucleotides read TGTGCCAGCAGCCAACCGGGAGGGGACAATGAGCAGTTCTTC. It codes for CASSQPGGDNEQFF.

V and J are TRBV6-5 and TRBJ2-7; D not certain. V dropped 0 bases and J dropped 2 bases, with 11 bases sitting between them. Germline assignment: CDR1 MNHEY and CDR2 SVGAGI. The CDR3 spans 15 residues. In DNA, the CDR3 is TGTGCCAGCAGTTACTCGTTCGGCAGCACCTACGAGCAGTACTTC. It is translated as CASSYSFGSTYEQYF.